These 3 T cell receptor beta chains were all obtained from the same sample, sequenced in a study of T cell responses to AZD1222 COVID-19 vaccine. Libraries were prepared by immunoSEQ multiplex PCR; TCRdb keeps only in-frame clonotypes and omits some of them. The table includes about 140,000 clones, roughly 90% detected once. The specimen was peripheral blood, collected on day 0 of AZD1222 vaccination. These receptors all come from an adult in good health.

The genes are TRBV6-1 and TRBJ1-2; D gene ambiguous. The CDR3 has 13 residues. The V end was cut by 2 bases, the J end by 3 bases, with 7 bases between. CDR1 MNHNS and CDR2 SASEGT come from the germline V gene. CDR3 in DNA: TGTGCCAGCAGTGAACCGGAACACTATGGCTACACCTTC. Its translation is CASSEPEHYGYTF.

The V gene is TRBV27, the J gene TRBJ1-2; unclear D gene. Germline assignment: CDR1 MNHEY and CDR2 SMNVEV (reference sequence). This CDR3 comprises 12 residues. Trimming shortened V by 2 bases and J by 9 bases, and 10 bases separated the two germline ends. The CDR3 reads CASSLLGRSYTF. In DNA form, the CDR3 reads TGTGCCAGCAGTTTACTCGGGAGAAGCTACACCTTC.

V gene TRBV4-1 combines with J gene TRBJ1-4, with D possibly matching TRBD1 (6 bases). Trimming removed 4 bases from V and 16 bases from J, with 37 bases in between. Germline V gene lookup returns CDR1 MGHRA and CDR2 YSYEKL. The CDR3 runs to 19 residues. This CDR3 is CASSPGIQGDKKNFGRAFF. The CDR3 nucleotides read TGCGCCAGCAGCCCCGGGATACAGGGAGACAAGAAAAACTTTGGTCGCGCGTTTTTT.